This TCR beta chain came from a study of blood T cell repertoires in COVID-19. Authors' data handling: Amplification of reference gene primers was used by the study to estimate nucleated cell counts. The assay was immunoSEQ multiplex PCR, and TCRdb's table has in-frame clones only and misses some. The V and J calls and clone size are taken from that table; D and trimming were inferred from the DNA. The data contain just over 30,000 clones, roughly 90% of them singletons. CDR3 size: 14 residues. Germline CDR1 is SGHRS and CDR2 is YFSETQ. Germline trimming cut 5 bases from V and 6 bases from J; bases unmatched to any gene: 4.

Input material: peripheral blood. The TCR was taken from a woman in her thirties or forties with active or convalescent COVID-19. The rearrangement joins TRBV5-1 to TRBJ2-1; 11 bases line up with TRBD2. The CDR3: CASRVAGGANEQFF. CDR3 bases: TGCGCCAGCAGAGTAGCGGGAGGGGCCAATGAGCAGTTCTTC.